This entry describes one TCR beta chain. The entry originates in a study of T cell changes during pregnancy in multiple sclerosis. TCRdb's copy holds only in-frame clones and misses some; the assay was immunoSEQ multiplex PCR. Of some 100,000 clones in the sample, more than 90% were seen once. CDR3 size: 14 residues. The V end was cut by 5 bases, the J end by 0 bases, with 10 bases between. Germline-derived CDR1 and CDR2 are SGHVS and FNYEAQ. The rearrangement links TRBV7-6 to TRBJ1-2; possible D gene TRBD1, 5 bases. The sample here was peripheral blood, taken in the second trimester of pregnancy. This sequence originates from a female donor with multiple sclerosis, enrolled in a pregnancy study. The CDR3 sequence is CASSPQTANYGYTF. Written as DNA, the CDR3 is TGTGCCAGCAGCCCCCAGACAGCTAACTATGGCTACACCTTC.